The 15 T cell receptor beta chains below all came from one sample that was sequenced in a study of T cell responses to AZD1222 COVID-19 vaccine. TCRdb's copy holds only in-frame clones and misses some; the assay was immunoSEQ multiplex PCR. Seen here are fewer than 150,000 clones, about 90% observed once, and the top ten hold around 10%. Specimen: peripheral blood, collected 28 days after the second AZD1222 dose. The source of these receptors is an adult who received the AZD1222 COVID-19 vaccine.

The J gene is TRBJ1-5, the V gene TRBV28; 7 bases map to TRBD1. Germline assignment: CDR1 MDHEN and CDR2 SYDVKM. The CDR3 spans 13 residues. The junction had 3 bases not matched to a gene; V was cut back by 6 bases and J by 4 bases. The CDR3 sequence is CASSRDSNQPQHF. CDR3 DNA sequence: TGTGCCAGCAGCCGGGACAGTAATCAGCCCCAGCATTTT.

The genes are TRBV2 and TRBJ2-1; D remains ambiguous. The germline gives CDR1 SNHLY, CDR2 FYNNEI. The germline V and J ends were trimmed by 3 bases and 8 bases, with 8 bases remaining between them. The CDR3 spans 12 residues. The CDR3 here is CASSEGFYEQFF. The CDR3 bases are TGTGCCAGCAGTGAGGGGTTCTATGAGCAGTTCTTC.

The V call is TRBV3-1 (or the pseudogene TRBV3-2), the J call TRBJ1-2; TRBD1 might be the D (6 bases). This CDR3 contains 16 residues. V gave up 5 bases and J gave up 4 bases, with 20 bases separating them. Germline loops: CDR1 LGHDT, CDR2 YNNKEL (reference sequence). The chain's CDR3 is CASSVDGGGGIYGYTF. The CDR3 DNA reads TGTGCCAGCAGCGTTGACGGAGGGGGAGGAATCTATGGCTACACCTTC.

V gene TRBV19 combines with J gene TRBJ1-1; D gene unclear. Germline CDR1 LNHDA, CDR2 SQIVND (reference sequence). V was pared by 6 bases and J by 5 bases, with 10 bases between. This CDR3 has 12 residues. Here the CDR3 DNA reads TGTGCCAGTAGGACGGCGATTACTGAAGCTTTCTTT. This sequence encodes CASRTAITEAFF.

The rearrangement joins TRBV7-9 to TRBJ2-3; D uncertain. The length of the CDR3 is 13 residues. CDR1 SEHNR and CDR2 FQNEAQ come from the germline V gene (reference sequence). V lost 3 bases and J 8 bases, leaving 12 bases between the germline ends. CDR3 sequence reads: CASSFPPGATQYF. The CDR3 region has the DNA TGTGCCAGCAGCTTCCCCCCCGGCGCTACGCAGTATTTT.

The chain links TRBV14 to TRBJ2-7, with D unclear. Germline-derived CDR1 and CDR2 are SGHDN and FVKESK. The CDR3 is made up of 13 amino acids. V gave up 0 bases and J gave up 2 bases, with 5 bases separating them. The CDR3 is CASSQDPAYEQYF. The CDR3 region has the DNA TGTGCCAGCAGCCAAGATCCGGCCTACGAGCAGTACTTC.

This sequence joins TRBV10-1 and TRBJ2-1; D gene ambiguous. Trimming took 2 bases from V and 1 from J, leaving 12 bases between them. The CDR3 length is 16 residues. Germline values: CDR1 WNHNN, CDR2 SYGVQD (reference sequence). For the CDR3, the DNA is TGCGCCAGCAGTGAGAGGTGGGTAGCATCCTACAATGAGCAGTTCTTC. This sequence encodes CASSERWVASYNEQFF.

In this sample, this clone turned up once. This chain connects TRBV6-1 to TRBJ1-1; D unresolved. V was pared by 3 bases and J by 0 bases, with 11 bases between. This CDR3 comprises 15 residues. From germline, CDR1 is MNHNS and CDR2 SASEGT. As DNA, the CDR3 is TGTGCCAGCAGTGAGCAGGCCCTCATGAACACTGAAGCTTTCTTT. Translating it yields CASSEQALMNTEAFF.

This chain joins TRBV28 and TRBJ2-7; TRBD1 matches at 8 bases. The CDR3 consists of 13 residues. Germline values: CDR1 MDHEN, CDR2 SYDVKM. V lost 6 bases and J lost 6; bases outside the gene matches: 7. CDR3 in amino acids: CASSRDRGSEQYV. Here the CDR3 DNA reads TGTGCCAGCAGCCGTGACAGGGGCTCCGAGCAGTACGTC.

The rearrangement uses TRBV9 and TRBJ1-2, with 7 positions matching TRBD1. The CDR3 length is 14 residues. The germline V gene encodes CDR1 SGDLS and CDR2 YYNGEE. V shed 4 bases, J shed 7 bases, and the junction held 10 bases outside the gene matches. The CDR3 nucleotides are TGTGCCAGCAGCTCGACAGGGAATAAGGGTGGCTACACCTTC. Its translation is CASSSTGNKGGYTF.

V usage is TRBV7-9 and J usage is TRBJ2-7; 7 bases match TRBD1. This CDR3 contains 17 residues. The germline gives CDR1 SEHNR, CDR2 FQNEAQ (reference sequence). V shed 3 bases, J shed 0 bases, and the junction held 11 bases outside the gene matches. In DNA, the CDR3 is TGTGCCAGCAGCTTCCCTAATGACAGGGTGGGCTCCTACGAGCAGTACTTC. This gives the protein CASSFPNDRVGSYEQYF.

The V gene is TRBV6-1, the J gene TRBJ1-5, with D possibly matching TRBD1 (5 bases). The germline CDR1 and CDR2 sequences are MNHNS and SASEGT. This CDR3 spans 14 amino acids. Trimming left V 3 bases short and J 5 bases short, with 11 bases between. CDR3 region: CASSELEGYQPQHF. Written as DNA, the CDR3 is TGTGCCAGCAGTGAGTTGGAGGGGTATCAGCCCCAGCATTTT.

This sequence joins TRBV28 and TRBJ1-1; 7 nucleotides align to TRBD1. Losses at the gene ends were 6 bases for V and 1 base for J; bases not matched to a gene: 11. Germline V gene lookup returns CDR1 MDHEN and CDR2 SYDVKM. The length of the CDR3 is 16 residues. The CDR3: CASSLWTGARNTEAFF. The CDR3 nucleotides are TGTGCCAGCAGCCTTTGGACAGGTGCGAGGAACACTGAAGCTTTCTTT.

As DNA, the CDR3 is TGTGCCAGCAGTACTCGGGGAGGGAGTGACACCGGGGAGCTGTTTTTT. Amino acids: CASSTRGGSDTGELFF. V and J are TRBV5-4 and TRBJ2-2; 7 positions match TRBD2. Germline assignment: CDR1 SGHNT and CDR2 YYREEE (reference sequence). The CDR3 covers 16 residues. J was trimmed by 3 bases and V by 5 bases; bases with no gene match: 10. The full variable domain, its missing parts supplied by reference TRBV5-4 and TRBJ2-2, is ETGVTQSPTHLIKTRGQQVTLRCSSQSGHNTVSWYQQALGQGPQFIFQYYREEENGRGNFPPRFSGLQFPNYSSELNVNALELDDSALYLCASSTRGGSDTGELFFGEGSRLTVL.

This chain uses TRBV4-3 with TRBJ2-1; TRBD1 matches 7 bases. The CDR3 totals 12 residues. Per germline, CDR1 LGHNA and CDR2 YSLEER. V lost 3 bases and J lost 16; bases outside the gene matches: 9. CDR3 amino acids: CASSHSDRVCFF. CDR3 nucleotide sequence: TGCGCCAGCAGCCACTCAGACAGGGTTTGTTTCTTC.